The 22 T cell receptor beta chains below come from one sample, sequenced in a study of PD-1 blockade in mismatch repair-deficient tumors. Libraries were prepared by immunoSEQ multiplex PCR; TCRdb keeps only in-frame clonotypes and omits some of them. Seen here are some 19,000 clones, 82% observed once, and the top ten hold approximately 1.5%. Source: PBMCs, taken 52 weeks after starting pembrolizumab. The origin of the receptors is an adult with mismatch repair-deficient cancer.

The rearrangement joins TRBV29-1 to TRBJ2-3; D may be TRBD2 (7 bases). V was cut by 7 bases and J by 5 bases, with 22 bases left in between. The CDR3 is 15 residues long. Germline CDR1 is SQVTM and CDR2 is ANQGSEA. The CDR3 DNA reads TGCAGCGCCCCCAGCGGGGCAGGGGAGGGAGATACGCAGTATTTT. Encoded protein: CSAPSGAGEGDTQYF.

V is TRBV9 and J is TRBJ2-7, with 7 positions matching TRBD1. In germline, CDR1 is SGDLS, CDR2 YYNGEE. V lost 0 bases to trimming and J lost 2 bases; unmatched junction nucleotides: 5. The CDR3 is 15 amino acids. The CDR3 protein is CASSVDPTGAYEQYF. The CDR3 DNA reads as TGTGCCAGCAGCGTAGATCCCACAGGGGCCTACGAGCAGTACTTC.

The CDR3 protein is CASSFTWTVKGEQYF. Written as DNA, the CDR3 is TGTGCCAGCAGCTTTACCTGGACAGTCAAGGGGGAGCAGTACTTC. The chain is built from TRBV11-2 and TRBJ2-7; TRBD1 might be the D (6 bases). Looked up from germline, CDR1 is SGHAT and CDR2 is FQNNGV. V was pared by 3 bases and J by 7 bases, with 19 bases between. This CDR3 has 15 amino acids.

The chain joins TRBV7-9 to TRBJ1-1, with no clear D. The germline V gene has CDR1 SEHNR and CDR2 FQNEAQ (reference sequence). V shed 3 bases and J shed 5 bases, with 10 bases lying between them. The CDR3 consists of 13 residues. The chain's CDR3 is CASSLGAWTEAFF. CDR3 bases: TGTGCCAGCAGCTTGGGAGCATGGACTGAAGCTTTCTTT.

CDR3 protein: CASSYSRGVGQPQHF. The CDR3 DNA reads TGTGCCAGCAGTTACTCGCGGGGTGTGGGTCAGCCCCAGCATTTT. The gene calls are TRBV6-6 and TRBJ1-5; unclear D gene. CDR3 length: 15 residues. V lost 0 bases, J lost 6 bases, and 12 bases lay in between. Per germline, CDR1 MNHNY and CDR2 SVGAGI (reference sequence).

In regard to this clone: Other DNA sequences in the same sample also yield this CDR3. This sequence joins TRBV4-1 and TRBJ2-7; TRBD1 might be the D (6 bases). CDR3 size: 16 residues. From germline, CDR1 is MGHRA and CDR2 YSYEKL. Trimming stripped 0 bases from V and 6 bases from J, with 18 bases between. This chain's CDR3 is CASSQDAWTVEGEQYF. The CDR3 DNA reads TGCGCCAGCAGCCAAGATGCCTGGACAGTGGAAGGCGAGCAGTACTTC.

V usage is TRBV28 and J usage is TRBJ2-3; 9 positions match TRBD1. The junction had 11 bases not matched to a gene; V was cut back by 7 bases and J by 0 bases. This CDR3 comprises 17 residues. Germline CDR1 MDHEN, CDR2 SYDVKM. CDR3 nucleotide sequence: TGTGCCAGCAATACGCCGGGACAGGGTAGAAGCACAGATACGCAGTATTTT. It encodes CASNTPGQGRSTDTQYF.

The CDR3 spells CASSLIPVAVTYNEQFF. The CDR3 DNA follows: TGTGCCAGCAGCTTAATCCCGGTAGCGGTAACCTACAATGAGCAGTTCTTC. The V and J genes are TRBV7-3 and TRBJ2-1; D may be TRBD2 (6 bases). This CDR3 comprises 17 residues. Germline V gene data show CDR1 as SGHTA and CDR2 as FQGTGA. Trimming pared 1 base from V and 2 bases from J, leaving 15 bases between.

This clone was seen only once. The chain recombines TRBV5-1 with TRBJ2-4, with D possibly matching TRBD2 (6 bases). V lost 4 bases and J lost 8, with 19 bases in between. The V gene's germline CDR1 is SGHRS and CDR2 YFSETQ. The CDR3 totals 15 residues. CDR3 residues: CASSLGGWGFDIQYF. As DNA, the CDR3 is TGCGCCAGCAGCCTTGGGGGGTGGGGTTTTGACATTCAGTACTTC. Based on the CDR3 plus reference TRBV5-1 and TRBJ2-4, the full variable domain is KAGVTQTPRYLIKTRGQQVTLSCSPISGHRSVSWYQQTPGQGLQFLFEYFSETQRNKGNFPGRFSGRQFSNSRSEMNVSTLELGDSALYLCASSLGGWGFDIQYFGAGTRLSVL.

CDR3 bases: TGTGCCAGCCCTTCCGAGACTACCGCCTTCAGAGAGCAGTTCTTC. Amino acids: CASPSETTAFREQFF. The chain joins TRBV6-1 to TRBJ2-1; maybe TRBD2 (5 bases). The CDR3 is made up of 15 amino acids. V was cut by 8 bases and J by 10 bases, with 24 bases left in between. The germline V gene encodes CDR1 MNHNS and CDR2 SASEGT.

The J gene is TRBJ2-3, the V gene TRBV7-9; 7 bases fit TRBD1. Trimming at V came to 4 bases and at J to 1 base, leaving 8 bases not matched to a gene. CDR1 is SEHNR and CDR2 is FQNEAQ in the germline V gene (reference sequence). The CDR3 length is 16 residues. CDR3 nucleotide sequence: TGTGCCAGCAGCTCGTTATGGACAGGAGGCACAGATACGCAGTATTTT. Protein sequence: CASSSLWTGGTDTQYF. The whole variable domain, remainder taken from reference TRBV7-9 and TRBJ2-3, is DTGVSQNPRHKITKRGQNVTFRCDPISEHNRLYWYRQTLGQGPEFLTYFQNEAQLEKSRLLSDRFSAERPKGSFSTLEIQRTEQGDSAMYLCASSSLWTGGTDTQYFGPGTRLTVL.

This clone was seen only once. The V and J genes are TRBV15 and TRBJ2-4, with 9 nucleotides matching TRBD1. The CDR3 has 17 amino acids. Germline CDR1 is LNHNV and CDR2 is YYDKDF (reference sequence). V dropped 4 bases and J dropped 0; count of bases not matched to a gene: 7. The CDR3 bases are TGTGCCACCAGCACACGACAGGGGGTGGCAGCCAAAAACATTCAGTACTTC. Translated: CATSTRQGVAAKNIQYF.

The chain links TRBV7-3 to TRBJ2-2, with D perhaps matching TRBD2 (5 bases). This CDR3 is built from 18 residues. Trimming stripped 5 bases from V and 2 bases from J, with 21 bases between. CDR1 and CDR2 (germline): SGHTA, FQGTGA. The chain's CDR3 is CASSPSGWWQPNTGELFF. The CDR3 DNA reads TGTGCCAGCAGCCCAAGCGGTTGGTGGCAGCCCAACACCGGGGAGCTGTTTTTT. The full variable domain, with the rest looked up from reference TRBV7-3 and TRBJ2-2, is GAGVSQTPSNKVTEKGKYVELRCDPISGHTALYWYRQSLGQGPEFLIYFQGTGAADDSGLPNDRFFAVRPEGSVSTLKIQRTERGDSAVYLCASSPSGWWQPNTGELFFGEGSRLTVL.

Here the CDR3 DNA reads TGTGCCAGCTCACCAAGCGGGACTAGCGGATCCTACGAGCAGTACTTC. Encoded protein: CASSPSGTSGSYEQYF. The rearrangement uses TRBV18 and TRBJ2-7; 11 nucleotides line up with TRBD2. This CDR3 has 16 amino acids. The trim removed 2 bases at V and 1 base at J, leaving 4 bases unmatched. The V gene's germline CDR1 is KGHSH and CDR2 LQKENI.

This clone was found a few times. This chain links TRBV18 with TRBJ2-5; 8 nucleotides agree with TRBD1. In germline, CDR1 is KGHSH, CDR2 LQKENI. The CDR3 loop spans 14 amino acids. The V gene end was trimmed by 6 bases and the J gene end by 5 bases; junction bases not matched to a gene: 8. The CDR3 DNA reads TGTGCCAGCTCGCCTGGACAGGGCGGTGAGACCCAGTACTTC. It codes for CASSPGQGGETQYF.

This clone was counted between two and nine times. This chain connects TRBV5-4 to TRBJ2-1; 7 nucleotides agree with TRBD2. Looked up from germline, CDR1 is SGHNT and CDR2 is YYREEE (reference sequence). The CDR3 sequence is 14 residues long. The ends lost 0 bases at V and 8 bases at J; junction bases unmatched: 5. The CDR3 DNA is TGTGCCAGCAGCTTGGGTGGGAGCGGGGATGAGCAGTTCTTC. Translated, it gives CASSLGGSGDEQFF. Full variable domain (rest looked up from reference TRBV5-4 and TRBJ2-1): ETGVTQSPTHLIKTRGQQVTLRCSSQSGHNTVSWYQQALGQGPQFIFQYYREEENGRGNFPPRFSGLQFPNYSSELNVNALELDDSALYLCASSLGGSGDEQFFGPGTRLTVL.

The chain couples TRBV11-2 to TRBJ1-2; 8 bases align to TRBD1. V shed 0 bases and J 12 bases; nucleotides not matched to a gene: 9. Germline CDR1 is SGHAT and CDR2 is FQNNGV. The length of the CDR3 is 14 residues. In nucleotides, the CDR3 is TGTGCCAGCAGCTTAGATCTCCGGACAGGGTTACACACCTTC. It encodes CASSLDLRTGLHTF.

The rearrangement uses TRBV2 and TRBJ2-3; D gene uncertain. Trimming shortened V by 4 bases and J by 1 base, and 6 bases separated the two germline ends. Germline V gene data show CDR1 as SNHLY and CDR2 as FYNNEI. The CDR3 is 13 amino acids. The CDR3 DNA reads TGTGCCAGCAGTGGTGCGGGCACAGATACGCAGTATTTT. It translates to CASSGAGTDTQYF.

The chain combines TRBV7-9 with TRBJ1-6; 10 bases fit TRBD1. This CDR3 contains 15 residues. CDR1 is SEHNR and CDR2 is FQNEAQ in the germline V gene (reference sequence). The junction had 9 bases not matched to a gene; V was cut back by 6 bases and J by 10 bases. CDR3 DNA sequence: TGTGCCAGCAGTCCCGGGACAGGGGATTTCTCACCCCTCCACTTT. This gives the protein CASSPGTGDFSPLHF.

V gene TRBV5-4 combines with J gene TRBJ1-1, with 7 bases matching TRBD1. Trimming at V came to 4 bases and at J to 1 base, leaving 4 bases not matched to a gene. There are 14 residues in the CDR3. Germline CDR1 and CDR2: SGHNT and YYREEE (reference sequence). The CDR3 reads CASSPRTGNTEAFF. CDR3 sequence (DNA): TGTGCCAGCAGCCCAAGGACAGGGAACACTGAAGCTTTCTTT.

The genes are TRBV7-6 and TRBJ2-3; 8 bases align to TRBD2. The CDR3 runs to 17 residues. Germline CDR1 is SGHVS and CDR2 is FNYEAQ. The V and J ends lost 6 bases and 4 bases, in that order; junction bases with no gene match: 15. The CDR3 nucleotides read TGTGCCAGCAGTCAAAGCACCGGGACTAGTGTGTCAGATACGCAGTATTTT. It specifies CASSQSTGTSVSDTQYF. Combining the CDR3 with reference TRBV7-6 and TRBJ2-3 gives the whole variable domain GAGVSQSPRYKVTKRGQDVALRCDPISGHVSLYWYRQALGQGPEFLTYFNYEAQQDKSGLPNDRFSAERPEGSISTLTIQRTEQRDSAMYRCASSQSTGTSVSDTQYFGPGTRLTVL.

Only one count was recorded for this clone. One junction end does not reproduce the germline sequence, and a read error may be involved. CDR3 residues: CASSQDGGTRHIQEAQYF. The DNA of the CDR3 is TGCGCCAGCAGCCAAGATGGAGGGACTAGACATATACAAGAGGCCCAGTACTTC. The gene calls are TRBV4-1 and TRBJ2-5; 8 nucleotides match TRBD2. Per germline, CDR1 MGHRA and CDR2 YSYEKL. CDR3 length: 18 residues.